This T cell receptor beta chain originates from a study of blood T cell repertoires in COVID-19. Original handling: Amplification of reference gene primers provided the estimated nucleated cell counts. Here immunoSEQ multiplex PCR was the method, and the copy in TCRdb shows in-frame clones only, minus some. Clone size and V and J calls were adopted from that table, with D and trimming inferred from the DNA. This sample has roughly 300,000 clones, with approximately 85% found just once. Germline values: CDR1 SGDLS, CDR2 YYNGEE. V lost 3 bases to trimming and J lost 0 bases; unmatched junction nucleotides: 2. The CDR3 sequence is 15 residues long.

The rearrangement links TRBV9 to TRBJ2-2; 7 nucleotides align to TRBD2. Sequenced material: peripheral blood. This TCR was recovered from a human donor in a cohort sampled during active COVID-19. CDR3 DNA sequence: TGTGCCAGCAGCGACGGACTAGCGAACACCGGGGAGCTGTTTTTT. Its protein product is CASSDGLANTGELFF.